The 22 T cell receptor beta chains reported below all come from one sample, sequenced in a study of OX40 agonist ivuxolimab in advanced cancers. Data came from immunoSEQ multiplex PCR; TCRdb stores just in-frame clones and leaves some out. The sample records tens of thousands of clones, roughly 88% being singletons. Sequenced here: CD4+ or CD8+ T cells sorted from blood, sampled in a trial of the OX40 agonist ivuxolimab. These receptors were collected from an adult with an advanced solid tumor such as melanoma, head and neck, liver or kidney cancer.

The chain uses TRBV10-2 and TRBJ1-1, with D hard to call. Trimming stripped 10 bases from V and 2 bases from J, with 20 bases between. Germline-derived CDR1 and CDR2 are WSHSY and SAAADI. This CDR3 has 15 amino acids. CDR3 residues: CATRSGGGRNTEAFF. DNA for the CDR3: TGCGCCACTCGGAGTGGAGGAGGGAGAAACACTGAAGCTTTCTTT.

This clone occurred a few times. This rearrangement joins TRBV14 to TRBJ1-1; D remains ambiguous. The CDR3 spans 14 residues. The germline CDR1 and CDR2 sequences are SGHDN and FVKESK. V was cut by 0 bases and J by 0 bases, with 5 bases left in between. The CDR3 DNA reads TGTGCCAGCAGCCAAGATAACGTGAACACTGAAGCTTTCTTT. This translates into CASSQDNVNTEAFF. The full variable domain, with the rest looked up from reference TRBV14 and TRBJ1-1, is EAGVTQFPSHSVIEKGQTVTLRCDPISGHDNLYWYRRVMGKEIKFLLHFVKESKQDESGMPNNRFLAERTGGTYSTLKVQPAELEDSGVYFCASSQDNVNTEAFFGQGTRLTVV.

The rearrangement joins TRBV7-6 to TRBJ2-1, with a possible D match to TRBD2 (5 bases). The CDR3 loop spans 15 amino acids. V gave up 1 base and J gave up 8 bases, with 15 bases separating them. Germline-derived CDR1 and CDR2 are SGHVS and FNYEAQ. The CDR3 sequence is CASSLDGGGGDEQFF. The CDR3 DNA reads TGTGCCAGCAGCTTAGATGGTGGAGGTGGGGATGAGCAGTTCTTC.

The chain is built from TRBV4-1 and TRBJ2-2; the D gene is possibly TRBD1 (5 bases). The CDR3 extends over 15 amino acids. V lost 7 bases and J lost 2, with 14 bases in between. Germline assignment: CDR1 MGHRA and CDR2 YSYEKL. The DNA for the CDR3 is TGCGCCAGCATATCGACAGACTCAAACACCGGGGAGCTGTTTTTT. Protein: CASISTDSNTGELFF.

This chain links TRBV6-1 with TRBJ1-6; TRBD1 matches at 9 bases. The CDR3 runs 13 residues. V shed 8 bases and J 10 bases; nucleotides not matched to a gene: 6. CDR1 and CDR2 from the germline V gene are MNHNS and SASEGT. The CDR3 region is CASARDRASPLHF. The CDR3 region has the DNA TGTGCCAGCGCCCGGGACAGGGCATCACCCCTCCACTTT.

This chain joins TRBV1 and TRBJ2-2; the DNA was not used to check the table's D call, TRBD2. TRBV1 is noted as a pseudogene. The CDR3 is 22 residues long. The CDR3 spells CTSSQDLGPSGSPMSGPGELFF. The CDR3 DNA reads as TGCACCAGCAGCCAAGATCTTGGGCCTAGCGGGAGCCCGATGTCCGGTCCCGGGGAGCTGTTTTTT.

This clone was counted a few times. This chain links TRBV27 with TRBJ2-1; 8 nucleotides match TRBD1. CDR1 MNHEY and CDR2 SMNVEV come from the germline V gene (reference sequence). Trimming removed 8 bases from V and 9 bases from J; junction bases left unmatched: 12. This CDR3 spans 14 amino acids. CDR3 in amino acids: CASSRTGPRGEQFF. The CDR3 DNA reads TGTGCCAGCTCCCGGACAGGGCCTAGGGGTGAGCAGTTCTTC.

The chain recombines TRBV15 with TRBJ2-1, with 9 bases aligning to TRBD2. The V and J ends lost 0 bases and 9 bases, in that order; junction bases with no gene match: 15. CDR1 is LNHNV, CDR2 YYDKDF, per germline (reference sequence). The CDR3 is made up of 18 amino acids. The CDR3 nucleotides are TGTGCCACCAGCAGAGATCGGACTGGTAGCGGGAGTTTCGGTGAGCAGTTCTTC. This sequence encodes CATSRDRTGSGSFGEQFF.

This sequence joins TRBV6-1 and TRBJ2-2; 8 nucleotides align to TRBD2. Germline V lookup: CDR1 MNHNS, CDR2 SASEGT. The CDR3 contains 13 residues. V lost 5 bases and J lost 5; bases outside the gene matches: 1. The CDR3: CASSRGGTGELFF. Here the CDR3 DNA reads TGTGCCAGCAGTCGGGGGGGAACCGGGGAGCTGTTTTTT.

The V gene is TRBV10-3, the J gene TRBJ2-5; perhaps TRBD2 as D (6 bases). CDR1 is ENHRY and CDR2 is SYGVKD in the germline V gene. Trimming left V 0 bases short and J 1 base short, with 12 bases between. The CDR3 length is 16 residues. CDR3 region: CAISESLGLSQETQYF. The CDR3 nucleotides read TGTGCCATCAGTGAGTCCCTGGGACTGTCCCAAGAGACCCAGTACTTC.

This sequence joins TRBV12-5 and TRBJ1-1; D is ambiguous. Per germline, CDR1 LGHNT and CDR2 FRNRAP. The V end lost 6 bases, the J end lost 0 bases, and 11 bases lay between the germline ends. The CDR3 sequence is 14 residues long. CDR3 in amino acids: CASGLGMMNTEAFF. The CDR3 DNA reads as TGTGCTAGTGGCCTTGGAATGATGAACACTGAAGCTTTCTTT.

The chain joins TRBV5-4 to TRBJ2-1; unclear D gene. The CDR3 totals 11 residues. Trimming removed 4 bases from V and 10 bases from J, with 9 bases in between. Per germline, CDR1 SGHNT and CDR2 YYREEE (reference sequence). The CDR3 loop reads CASSRGPEQFF. For the CDR3, the DNA is TGTGCCAGCAGCCGAGGTCCGGAGCAGTTCTTC.

The V call is TRBV5-1, the J call TRBJ2-3; 8 nucleotides match TRBD1. V trimming: 4 bases; J trimming: 5 bases; junction bases outside the gene matches: 6. The CDR3 has 14 residues. The V gene's germline CDR1 is SGHRS and CDR2 YFSETQ. CDR3 loop: CASSLARGQDTQYF. DNA for the CDR3: TGCGCCAGCAGCCTGGCCAGGGGGCAAGATACGCAGTATTTT.

The chain links TRBV13 to TRBJ2-1; TRBD2 matches at 10 bases. Germline lookup yields CDR1 PRHDT and CDR2 FYEKMQ (reference sequence). The ends lost 5 bases at V and 7 bases at J; junction bases unmatched: 20. CDR3 length: 19 residues. The CDR3 DNA sequence: TGTGCCAGCAGCCCCCAAAGCGGGAGGGCCTTTCGGCATCTGAATGAGCAGTTCTTC. Amino acid sequence: CASSPQSGRAFRHLNEQFF.

The V and J genes are TRBV15 and TRBJ2-1, with D possibly TRBD2 on 7 matching bases. CDR1 and CDR2 from the germline V gene are LNHNV and YYDKDF (reference sequence). The V end lost 5 bases, the J end lost 7 bases, and 24 bases lay between the germline ends. The CDR3 is 17 residues long. The CDR3 sequence is CATSGKGGQPPTNEQFF. In DNA form, the CDR3 reads TGTGCCACCAGCGGTAAGGGGGGGCAACCGCCTACGAATGAGCAGTTCTTC.

The J gene is TRBJ2-7, the V gene TRBV4-2; no definite D call. The CDR3 has 16 residues. Germline CDR1 reads LGHNA; CDR2 reads YNFKEQ. Trimming removed 0 bases from V and 2 bases from J, with 14 bases in between. CDR3 coding DNA: TGTGCCAGCAGCCAAGAGGCGGCGGAATTTACCTACGAGCAGTACTTC. The encoded protein is CASSQEAAEFTYEQYF.

The V and J genes are TRBV10-2 and TRBJ1-5, with 7 bases that match TRBD1. The ends lost 9 bases at V and 6 bases at J; junction bases unmatched: 8. Looked up from germline, CDR1 is WSHSY and CDR2 is SAAADI. This CDR3 has 13 residues. The CDR3 region is CASRDRVGQPQHF. CDR3 DNA sequence: TGCGCCAGTAGAGACAGGGTTGGTCAGCCCCAGCATTTT.

This chain connects TRBV19 to TRBJ2-1, with D uncertain. Trimming pared 0 bases from V and 0 bases from J, leaving 9 bases between. From germline, CDR1 is LNHDA and CDR2 SQIVND (reference sequence). This CDR3 has 16 residues. The CDR3 nucleotides read TGTGCCAGTAGTATAGATGAGTCAACCTCCTACAATGAGCAGTTCTTC. Its translation: CASSIDESTSYNEQFF.

A few counts support this clone. The gene calls are TRBV19 and TRBJ2-3; weak D call: TRBD2 (5 bases). CDR1 and CDR2 (germline): LNHDA, SQIVND (reference sequence). This CDR3 spans 14 amino acids. V lost 3 bases to trimming and J lost 8 bases, with 15 bases between them. The DNA for the CDR3 is TGTGCCAGTAGTATTGCCTATCGGGGAAGTACGCAGTATTTT. Amino acid sequence: CASSIAYRGSTQYF.

The J gene is TRBJ1-2, the V gene TRBV7-9; the match to TRBD1 covers 10 bases. V dropped 2 bases and J dropped 7; count of bases not matched to a gene: 10. The CDR3 is 16 amino acids. Germline V gene data show CDR1 as SEHNR and CDR2 as FQNEAQ (reference sequence). The CDR3 spells CASSLISGQGGIGYTF. The CDR3 bases are TGTGCCAGCAGCTTAATAAGTGGACAGGGGGGTATTGGCTACACCTTC.

The CDR3 loop reads CASSLKGSDGIYEQYF. The CDR3 coding sequence is TGTGCCAGCAGCTTGAAGGGGTCGGACGGTATCTACGAGCAGTACTTC. The chain couples TRBV5-4 to TRBJ2-7; TRBD1 is a possible D gene (5 bases). Trimming removed 1 base from V and 3 bases from J, with 17 bases in between. Germline-derived CDR1 and CDR2 are SGHNT and YYREEE (reference sequence). CDR3 size: 16 residues.

The chain combines TRBV5-4 with TRBJ2-2, with 8 bases aligning to TRBD1. Per germline, CDR1 SGHNT and CDR2 YYREEE (reference sequence). With V trimmed by 4 bases and J by 6 bases, 2 bases remained unmatched. The CDR3 length is 13 residues. CDR3 bases: TGTGCCAGCAGCGCGGACAGGGCCGGGGAGCTGTTTTTT. Amino acids: CASSADRAGELFF.